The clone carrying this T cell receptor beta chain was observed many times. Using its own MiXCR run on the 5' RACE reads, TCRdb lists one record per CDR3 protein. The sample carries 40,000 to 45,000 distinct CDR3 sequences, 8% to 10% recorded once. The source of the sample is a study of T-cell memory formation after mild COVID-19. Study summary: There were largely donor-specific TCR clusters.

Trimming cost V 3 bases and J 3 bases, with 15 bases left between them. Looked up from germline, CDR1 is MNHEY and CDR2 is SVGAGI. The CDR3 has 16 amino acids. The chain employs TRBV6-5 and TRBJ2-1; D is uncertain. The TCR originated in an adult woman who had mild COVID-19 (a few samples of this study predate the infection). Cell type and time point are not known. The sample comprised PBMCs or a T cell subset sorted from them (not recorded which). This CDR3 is CASSYFGSDNYNEQFF. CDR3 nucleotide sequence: TGTGCCAGCAGTTATTTTGGCAGCGACAACTACAATGAGCAGTTCTTC.